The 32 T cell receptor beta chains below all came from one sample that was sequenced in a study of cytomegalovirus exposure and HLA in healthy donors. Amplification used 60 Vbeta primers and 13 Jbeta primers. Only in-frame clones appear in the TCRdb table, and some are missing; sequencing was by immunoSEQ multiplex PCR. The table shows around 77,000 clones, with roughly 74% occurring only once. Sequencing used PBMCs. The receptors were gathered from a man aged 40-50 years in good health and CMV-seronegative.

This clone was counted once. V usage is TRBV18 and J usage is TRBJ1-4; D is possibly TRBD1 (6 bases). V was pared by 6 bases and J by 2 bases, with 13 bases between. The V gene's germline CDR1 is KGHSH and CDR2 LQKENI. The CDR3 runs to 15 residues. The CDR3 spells CASSSNRDTNEKLFF. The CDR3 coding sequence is TGTGCCAGCTCCTCCAACAGGGATACTAATGAAAAACTGTTTTTT. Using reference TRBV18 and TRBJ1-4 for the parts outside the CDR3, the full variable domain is NAGVMQNPRHLVRRRGQEARLRCSPMKGHSHVYWYRQLPEEGLKFMVYLQKENIIDESGMPKERFSAEFPKEGPSILRIQQVVRGDSAAYFCASSSNRDTNEKLFFGSGTQLSVL.

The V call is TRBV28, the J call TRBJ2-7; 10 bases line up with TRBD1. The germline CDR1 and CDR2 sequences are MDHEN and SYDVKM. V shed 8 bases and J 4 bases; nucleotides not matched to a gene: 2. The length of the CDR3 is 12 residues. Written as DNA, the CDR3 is TGTGCCAGCTGGGACAGGGGTTACGAGCAGTACTTC. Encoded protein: CASWDRGYEQYF.

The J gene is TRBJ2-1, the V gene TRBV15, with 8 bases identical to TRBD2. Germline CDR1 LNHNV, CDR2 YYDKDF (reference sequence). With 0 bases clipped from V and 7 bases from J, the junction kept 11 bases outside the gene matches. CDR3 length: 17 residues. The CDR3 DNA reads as TGTGCCACCAGCAGAGAGATGTCGGGGGGGATGGGGAATGAGCAGTTCTTC. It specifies CATSREMSGGMGNEQFF. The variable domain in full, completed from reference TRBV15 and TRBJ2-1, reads DAMVIQNPRYQVTQFGKPVTLSCSQTLNHNVMYWYQQKSSQAPKLLFHYYDKDFNNEADTPDNFQSRRPNTSFCFLDIRSPGLGDTAMYLCATSREMSGGMGNEQFFGPGTRLTVL.

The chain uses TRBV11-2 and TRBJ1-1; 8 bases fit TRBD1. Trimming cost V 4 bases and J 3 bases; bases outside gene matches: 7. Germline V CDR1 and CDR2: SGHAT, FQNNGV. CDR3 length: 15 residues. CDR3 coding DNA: TGTGCCAGCAGCTCACTGGACAGGGTATACACTGAAGCTTTCTTT. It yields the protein CASSSLDRVYTEAFF.

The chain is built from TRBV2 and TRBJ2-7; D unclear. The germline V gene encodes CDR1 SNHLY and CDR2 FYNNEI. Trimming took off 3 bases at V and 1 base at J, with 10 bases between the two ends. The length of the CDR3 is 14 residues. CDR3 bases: TGTGCCAGCAGTGATGGCAACAGATCCTACGAGCAGTACTTC. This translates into CASSDGNRSYEQYF. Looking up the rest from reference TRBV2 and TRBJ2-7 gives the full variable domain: EPEVTQTPSHQVTQMGQEVILRCVPISNHLYFYWYRQILGQKVEFLVSFYNNEISEKSEIFDDQFSVERPDGSNFTLKIRSTKLEDSAMYFCASSDGNRSYEQYFGPGTRLTVT.

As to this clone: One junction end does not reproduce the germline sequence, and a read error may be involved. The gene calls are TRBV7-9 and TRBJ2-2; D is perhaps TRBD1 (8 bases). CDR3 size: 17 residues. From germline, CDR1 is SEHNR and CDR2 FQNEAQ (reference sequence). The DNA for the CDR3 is TGTTCCAGCAGCTTGCGGACAGGGAGGGGTGGCACCGGGGAGCTGTTTTTT. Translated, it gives CSSSLRTGRGGTGELFF. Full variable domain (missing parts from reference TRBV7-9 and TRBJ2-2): DTGVSQNPRHKITKRGQNVTFRCDPISEHNRLYWYRQTLGQGPEFLTYFQNEAQLEKSRLLSDRFSAERPKGSFSTLEIQRTEQGDSAMYLCSSSLRTGRGGTGELFFGEGSRLTVL.

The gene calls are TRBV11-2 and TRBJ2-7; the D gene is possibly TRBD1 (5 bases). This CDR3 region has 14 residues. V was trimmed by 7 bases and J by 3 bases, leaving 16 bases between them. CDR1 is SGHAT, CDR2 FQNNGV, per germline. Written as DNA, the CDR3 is TGTGCCAGCATCCCCCTTACAAGGGGCTACGAGCAGTACTTC. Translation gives CASIPLTRGYEQYF. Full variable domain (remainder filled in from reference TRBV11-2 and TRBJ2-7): EAGVAQSPRYKIIEKRQSVAFWCNPISGHATLYWYQQILGQGPKLLIQFQNNGVVDDSQLPKDRFSAERLKGVDSTLKIQPAKLEDSAVYLCASIPLTRGYEQYFGPGTRLTVT.

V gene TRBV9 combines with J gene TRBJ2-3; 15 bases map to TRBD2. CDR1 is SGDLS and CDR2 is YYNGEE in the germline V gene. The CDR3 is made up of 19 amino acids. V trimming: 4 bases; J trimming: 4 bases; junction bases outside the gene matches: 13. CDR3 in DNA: TGTGCCAGCAGCCCGGGGACTAGCGGGGGGTGGTGGTTGGCAGATACGCAGTATTTT. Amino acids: CASSPGTSGGWWLADTQYF.

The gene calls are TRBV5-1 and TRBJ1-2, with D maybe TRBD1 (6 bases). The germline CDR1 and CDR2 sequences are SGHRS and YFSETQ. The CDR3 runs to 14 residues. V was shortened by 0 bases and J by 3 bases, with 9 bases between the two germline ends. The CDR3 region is CASSLVQGDYGYTF. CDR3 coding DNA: TGCGCCAGCAGCTTGGTACAGGGTGACTATGGCTACACCTTC.

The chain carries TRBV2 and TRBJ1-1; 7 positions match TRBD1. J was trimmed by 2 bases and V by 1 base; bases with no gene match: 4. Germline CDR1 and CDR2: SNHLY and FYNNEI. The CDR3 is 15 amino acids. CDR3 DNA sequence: TGTGCCAGCAGTGAAGGTAACAGGGGAAACACTGAAGCTTTCTTT. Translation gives CASSEGNRGNTEAFF.

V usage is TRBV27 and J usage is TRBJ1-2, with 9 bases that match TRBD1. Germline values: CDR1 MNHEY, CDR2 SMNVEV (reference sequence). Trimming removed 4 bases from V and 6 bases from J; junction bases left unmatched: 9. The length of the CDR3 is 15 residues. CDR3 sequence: CASSSVITGGHGYTF. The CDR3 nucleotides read TGTGCCAGCAGTTCCGTGATAACAGGGGGCCATGGCTACACCTTC.

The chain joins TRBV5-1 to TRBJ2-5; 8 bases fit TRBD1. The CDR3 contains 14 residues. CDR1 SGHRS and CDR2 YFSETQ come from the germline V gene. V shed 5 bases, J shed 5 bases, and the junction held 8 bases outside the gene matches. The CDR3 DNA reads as TGCGCCAGCAGTTACGGACAGGGTGGGGAGACCCAGTACTTC. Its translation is CASSYGQGGETQYF.

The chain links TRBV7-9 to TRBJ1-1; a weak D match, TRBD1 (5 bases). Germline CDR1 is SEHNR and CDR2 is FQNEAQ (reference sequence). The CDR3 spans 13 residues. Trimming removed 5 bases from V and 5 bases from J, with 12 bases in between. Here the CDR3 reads CASSPLGGTEAFF. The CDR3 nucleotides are TGTGCCAGCAGCCCCCTTGGGGGGACTGAAGCTTTCTTT.

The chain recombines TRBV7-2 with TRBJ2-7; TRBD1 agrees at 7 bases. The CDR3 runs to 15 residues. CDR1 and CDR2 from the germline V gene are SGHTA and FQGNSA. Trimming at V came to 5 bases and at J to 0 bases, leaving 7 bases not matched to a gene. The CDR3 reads CASSPGTASSYEQYF. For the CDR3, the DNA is TGTGCCAGCAGCCCGGGGACAGCTAGCTCCTACGAGCAGTACTTC.

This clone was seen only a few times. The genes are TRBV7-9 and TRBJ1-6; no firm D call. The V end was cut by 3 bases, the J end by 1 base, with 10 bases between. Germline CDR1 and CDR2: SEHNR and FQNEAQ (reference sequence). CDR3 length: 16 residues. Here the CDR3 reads CASSFHLESYNSPLHF. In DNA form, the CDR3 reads TGTGCCAGCAGCTTCCACTTAGAGTCCTATAATTCACCCCTCCACTTT.

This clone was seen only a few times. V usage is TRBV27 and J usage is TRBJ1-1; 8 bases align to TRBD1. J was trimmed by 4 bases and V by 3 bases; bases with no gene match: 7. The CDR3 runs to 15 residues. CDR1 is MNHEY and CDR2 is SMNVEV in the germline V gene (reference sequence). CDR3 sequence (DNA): TGTGCCAGCAGTTTGGGCAGGGGGCGAGCCACTGAAGCTTTCTTT. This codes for CASSLGRGRATEAFF.

The CDR3 is CAISESSMDTQYF. For the CDR3, the DNA is TGTGCCATCAGTGAGTCTAGCATGGATACGCAGTATTTT. The V and J genes are TRBV10-3 and TRBJ2-3; D is uncertain. Trimming left V 0 bases short and J 6 bases short, with 7 bases between. Germline CDR1 reads ENHRY; CDR2 reads SYGVKD. The CDR3 spans 13 residues.

The CDR3 region is CASTWTANNEKLFF. The CDR3 DNA sequence: TGTGCCAGCACGTGGACAGCAAATAATGAAAAACTGTTTTTT. V usage is TRBV28 and J usage is TRBJ1-4; D possibly corresponds to TRBD1 (6 bases). Germline values: CDR1 MDHEN, CDR2 SYDVKM. V gave up 7 bases and J gave up 4 bases, with 13 bases separating them. This CDR3 spans 14 amino acids.

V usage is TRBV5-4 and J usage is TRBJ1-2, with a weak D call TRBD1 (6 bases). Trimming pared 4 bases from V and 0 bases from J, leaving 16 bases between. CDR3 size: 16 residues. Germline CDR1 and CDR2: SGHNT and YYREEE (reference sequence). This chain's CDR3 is CASSRGGAESNYGYTF. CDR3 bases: TGTGCCAGCAGCCGGGGGGGCGCGGAATCTAACTATGGCTACACCTTC. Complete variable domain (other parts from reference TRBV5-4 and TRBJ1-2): ETGVTQSPTHLIKTRGQQVTLRCSSQSGHNTVSWYQQALGQGPQFIFQYYREEENGRGNFPPRFSGLQFPNYSSELNVNALELDDSALYLCASSRGGAESNYGYTFGSGTRLTVV.

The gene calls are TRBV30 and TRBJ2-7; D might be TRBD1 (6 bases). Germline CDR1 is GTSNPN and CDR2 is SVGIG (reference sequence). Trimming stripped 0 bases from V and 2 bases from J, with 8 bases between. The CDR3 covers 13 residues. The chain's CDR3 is CAWSVTGTYEQYF. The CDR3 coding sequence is TGTGCCTGGAGTGTCACAGGGACCTACGAGCAGTACTTC.

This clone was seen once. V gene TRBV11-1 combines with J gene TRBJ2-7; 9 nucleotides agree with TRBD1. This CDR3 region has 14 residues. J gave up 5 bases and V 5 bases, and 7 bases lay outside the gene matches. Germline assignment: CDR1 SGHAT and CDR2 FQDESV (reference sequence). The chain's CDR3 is CASSRDRATHEQYF. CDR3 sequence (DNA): TGTGCCAGCAGCCGGGACAGGGCGACCCACGAGCAGTACTTC.

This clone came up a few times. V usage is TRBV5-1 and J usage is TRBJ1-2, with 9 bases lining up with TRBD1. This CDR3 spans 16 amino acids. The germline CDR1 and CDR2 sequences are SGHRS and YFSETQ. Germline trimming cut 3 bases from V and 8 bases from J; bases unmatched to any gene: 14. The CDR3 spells CASSWRTMGQGDGYTF. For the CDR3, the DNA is TGCGCCAGCAGCTGGCGGACTATGGGACAGGGAGACGGCTACACCTTC. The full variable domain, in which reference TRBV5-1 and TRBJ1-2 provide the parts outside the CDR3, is KAGVTQTPRYLIKTRGQQVTLSCSPISGHRSVSWYQQTPGQGLQFLFEYFSETQRNKGNFPGRFSGRQFSNSRSEMNVSTLELGDSALYLCASSWRTMGQGDGYTFGSGTRLTVV.

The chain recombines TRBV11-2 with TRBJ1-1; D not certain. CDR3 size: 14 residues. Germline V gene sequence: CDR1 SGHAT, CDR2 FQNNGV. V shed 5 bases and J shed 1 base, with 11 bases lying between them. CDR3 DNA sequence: TGTGCCAGCAGCGGGTTGAGGAGGAACACTGAAGCTTTCTTT. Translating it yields CASSGLRRNTEAFF.

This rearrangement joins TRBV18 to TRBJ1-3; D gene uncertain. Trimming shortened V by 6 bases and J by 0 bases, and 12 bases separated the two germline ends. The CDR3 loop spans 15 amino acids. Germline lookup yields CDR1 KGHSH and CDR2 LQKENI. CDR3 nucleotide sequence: TGTGCCAGCTCCCGTGGAGAGAACTCTGGAAACACCATATATTTT. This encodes CASSRGENSGNTIYF.

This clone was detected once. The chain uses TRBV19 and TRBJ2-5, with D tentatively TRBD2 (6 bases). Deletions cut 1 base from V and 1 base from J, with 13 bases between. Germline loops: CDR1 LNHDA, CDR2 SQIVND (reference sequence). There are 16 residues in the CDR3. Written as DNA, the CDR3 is TGTGCCAGTAGTATAGGGGACTCCAGAGGCCAAGAGACCCAGTACTTC. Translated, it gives CASSIGDSRGQETQYF. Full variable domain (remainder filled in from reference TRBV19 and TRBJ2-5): DGGITQSPKYLFRKEGQNVTLSCEQNLNHDAMYWYRQDPGQGLRLIYYSQIVNDFQKGDIAEGYSVSREKKESFPLTVTSAQKNPTAFYLCASSIGDSRGQETQYFGPGTRLLVL.

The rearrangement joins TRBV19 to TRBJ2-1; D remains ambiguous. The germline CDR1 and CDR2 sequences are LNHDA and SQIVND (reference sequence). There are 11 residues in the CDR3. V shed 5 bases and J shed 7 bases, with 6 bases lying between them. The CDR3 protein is CASSFVNEQFF. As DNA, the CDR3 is TGTGCCAGTAGTTTCGTTAATGAGCAGTTCTTC. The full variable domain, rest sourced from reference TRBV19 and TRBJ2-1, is DGGITQSPKYLFRKEGQNVTLSCEQNLNHDAMYWYRQDPGQGLRLIYYSQIVNDFQKGDIAEGYSVSREKKESFPLTVTSAQKNPTAFYLCASSFVNEQFFGPGTRLTVL.

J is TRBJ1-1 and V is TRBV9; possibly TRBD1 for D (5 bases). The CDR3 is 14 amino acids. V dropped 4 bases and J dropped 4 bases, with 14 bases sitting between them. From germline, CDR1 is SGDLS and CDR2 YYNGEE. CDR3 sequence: CASSTRQLSTEAFF. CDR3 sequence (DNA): TGTGCCAGCAGCACCCGACAGCTTTCCACTGAAGCTTTCTTT.

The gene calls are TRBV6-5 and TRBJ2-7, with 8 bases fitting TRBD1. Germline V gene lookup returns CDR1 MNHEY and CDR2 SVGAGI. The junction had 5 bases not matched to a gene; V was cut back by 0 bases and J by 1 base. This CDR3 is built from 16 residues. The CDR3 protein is CASSYSLTGASYEQYF. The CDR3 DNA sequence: TGTGCCAGCAGTTACTCCCTGACAGGGGCGTCCTACGAGCAGTACTTC.

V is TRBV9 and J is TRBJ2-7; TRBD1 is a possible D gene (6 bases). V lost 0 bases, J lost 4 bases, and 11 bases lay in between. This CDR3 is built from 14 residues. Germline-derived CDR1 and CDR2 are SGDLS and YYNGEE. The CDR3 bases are TGTGCCAGCAGCGTAGTGGGGGCGTCTTACGAGCAGTACTTC. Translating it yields CASSVVGASYEQYF.

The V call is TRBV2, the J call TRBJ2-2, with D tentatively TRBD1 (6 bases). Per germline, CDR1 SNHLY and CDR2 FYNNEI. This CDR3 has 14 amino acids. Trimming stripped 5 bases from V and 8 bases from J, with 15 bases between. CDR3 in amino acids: CASSHRESGGELFF. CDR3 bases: TGTGCCAGCAGTCACAGGGAATCCGGAGGGGAGCTGTTTTTT.

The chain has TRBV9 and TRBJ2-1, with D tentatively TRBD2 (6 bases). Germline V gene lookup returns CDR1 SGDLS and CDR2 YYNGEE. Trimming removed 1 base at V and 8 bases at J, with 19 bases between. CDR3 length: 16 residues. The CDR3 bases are TGTGCCAGCAGCGTAACGCCGGGGGTAAGGGGCGATGAGCAGTTCTTC. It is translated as CASSVTPGVRGDEQFF.

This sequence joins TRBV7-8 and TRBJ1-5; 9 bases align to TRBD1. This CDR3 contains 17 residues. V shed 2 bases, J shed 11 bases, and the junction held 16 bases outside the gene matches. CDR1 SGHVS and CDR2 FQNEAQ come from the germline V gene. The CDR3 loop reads CASSLRTGANLERAQHF. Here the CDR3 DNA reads TGTGCCAGCAGCTTACGGACAGGGGCCAACCTAGAACGGGCCCAGCATTTT.